A selection of T cell receptor beta chains follows, all from one sample in a study of cytomegalovirus exposure and HLA in healthy donors. Sequenced by immunoSEQ multiplex PCR; TCRdb stores in-frame clones only, minus some. This sample has 150,000 to 200,000 clones; 80% to 90% occur once, and the top ten carry roughly 9.3%. Sequenced material: PBMCs. These receptors were collected from a man between 18 and 35 years old in good health and CMV-seropositive. Each CDR3 is given with its conserved first and last residue. D genes are given only for firm matches. The size entry is marked missing in some rows and otherwise reads once, few, many or a size class.

J gene,clone size,D gene,V gene,CDR3 DNA,CDR3 protein
TRBJ2-7,.,TRBD2,TRBV2,TGTGCCAGCTGCACTAGCGGGGGGGCCTACGAGCAGTACTTC,CASCTSGGAYEQYF
TRBJ1-5,.,.,TRBV7-9,TGTTCCAGCAGCCCCTCGGGATGGGCCCATCAGCCCCAGCATTTT,CSSSPSGWAHQPQHF
TRBJ1-1,few,TRBD1,TRBV4-3,TGCGCCAGCAGCCAACAGGGGGGAAACACTGAAGCTTTCTTT,CASSQQGGNTEAFF
TRBJ2-5,.,TRBD1,TRBV4-3,TGCGCCAGCAGCCAAGTGGACAGGGGAAAAACAGAGACCCAGTACTTC,CASSQVDRGKTETQYF
TRBJ1-1,.,TRBD1,TRBV29-1,TGCAGCGCCCGGACAGGGGCGATGGGCACTGAAGCTTTCTTT,CSARTGAMGTEAFF
TRBJ2-1,.,.,TRBV7-9,TGTGCCAGCAGCTTAGGTAGGGCGGGGGCACCCAATGAGCAGTTCTTC,CASSLGRAGAPNEQFF
TRBJ1-2,once,TRBD1,TRBV4-2,TGTGCCAGCAGCCAAGATCCCCAGGGGGCGGGATATTCTGCGGGCTACACCTTC,CASSQDPQGAGYSAGYTF
TRBJ2-7,.,TRBD2,TRBV5-1,TGCGCCAGCAGCCTAGGACTAGCGGGGGAGAGCTCCTACGAGCAGTACTTC,CASSLGLAGESSYEQYF
TRBJ2-7,.,.,TRBV4-3,TGCGCCAGCAGCTGGGACAAAAACTACGAGCAGTACTTC,CASSWDKNYEQYF
TRBJ1-2,.,TRBD1,TRBV6-1,TGTGCCAGCAGTGAGGGACAGTCCAACTATGGCTACACCTTC,CASSEGQSNYGYTF
TRBJ2-5,.,.,TRBV5-1,TGCGCCAGCAGCTTGGCCCCAGGTAGCCAAGAGACCCAGTACTTC,CASSLAPGSQETQYF
TRBJ1-5,.,.,TRBV27,TGTGCCAGCAGTTTCAGGCCACCTTATAGCAATCAGCCCCAGCATTTT,CASSFRPPYSNQPQHF
TRBJ1-5,.,.,TRBV19,TGTGCCAGTAGTATGGGTGGGGCACCTCAGCCCCAGCATTTT,CASSMGGAPQPQHF
TRBJ1-2,.,TRBD1,TRBV11-2,TGTGCCAGCAGCTTAGAGTGGTGGAGGGACAGGCCCCTCCGGGGGGGCTACACCTTC,CASSLEWWRDRPLRGGYTF
TRBJ1-2,.,.,TRBV4-1,TGCGCCAGCAGCCAAGGGCATGGCTACACCTTC,CASSQGHGYTF
TRBJ2-3,.,.,TRBV15,TGTGCCACCAGCAGAGACGGCACAGATACGCAGTATTTT,CATSRDGTDTQYF
TRBJ1-2,.,TRBD1,TRBV4-3,TGCGCCAGCAGCCAAGATCGGGACAGGGGTCCCTATGGCTACACCTTC,CASSQDRDRGPYGYTF
TRBJ2-3,.,TRBD2,TRBV2,TGTGCCAGCAGTCCCCCCCGACTAGCTGTTTTACGATGGGGGTATTTT,CASSPPRLAVLRWGYF
TRBJ2-5,.,TRBD2,TRBV30,TGTGCCTGGAGTTCGGGGGGTGAGCAGTACTTC,CAWSSGGEQYF
TRBJ2-3,.,TRBD1,TRBV5-6,TGTGCCAGCAGCAGGGGGACAGTCACAGATACGCAGTATTTT,CASSRGTVTDTQYF
TRBJ1-1,.,TRBD1,TRBV30,TGTGCCTGGACGACAGGGGGCGCATCGAACACTGAAGCTTTCTTT,CAWTTGGASNTEAFF
TRBJ2-1,.,.,TRBV18,TGTGCCAGCTCACCACCGAAATGGGCCCCCAATCTCGAAGACAATGAGCAGTTCTTC,CASSPPKWAPNLEDNEQFF
TRBJ2-5,.,.,TRBV21-1,TGTGCCAGCAGCAAAGGAGACAGGGGGCTAGAGACCCAGTACTTC,CASSKGDRGLETQYF
TRBJ2-5,once,TRBD2,TRBV4-2,TGTGCCAGCAGCCAAGATTCGATGCGGGGGAGCCAAGAGACCCAGTACTTC,CASSQDSMRGSQETQYF
TRBJ1-5,.,.,TRBV9,TGTGCCAGCAGCGTAGATGGGAGTCAGCCCCAGCATTTT,CASSVDGSQPQHF
TRBJ2-6,once,TRBD1,TRBV5-1,TGCGCCAGCAGCTCCCCCACCGGGACAGCTTACTCTGGGGCCAACGTCCTGACTTTC,CASSSPTGTAYSGANVLTF
TRBJ1-2,.,.,TRBV19,TGTGCCAGTAGTATAGAAGGGAGGGGCAGGGGACACTCTGGCTACACCTTC,CASSIEGRGRGHSGYTF
TRBJ1-5,.,.,TRBV19,TGTGCCAGTAGACAGGGCCACAATCAGCCCCAGCATTTT,CASRQGHNQPQHF
TRBJ1-4,.,.,TRBV5-1,TGCGCCAGCAGCTATAGAGAGGATCAGGGAAAACTGTTTTTT,CASSYREDQGKLFF
TRBJ1-1,.,TRBD1,TRBV5-4,TGTGCCAGCAGCTGGCAAGCTCAGGGGGCCGAAGCTTTCTTT,CASSWQAQGAEAFF